This T cell receptor beta chain was retrieved from a study of shared T cell receptors in the human thymus. Sequencing was performed with immunoSEQ multiplex PCR; in TCRdb, only in-frame clones are kept and a portion is missing. The sample yields over 650,000 clones, around 87% seen once. The length of the CDR3 is 13 residues. V was pared by 5 bases and J by 2 bases, with 6 bases of the junction left unmatched. Per germline, CDR1 GTSNPN and CDR2 SVGIG (reference sequence). These data also featured in a second study, about human thymus T cells. From that report: Donors were healthy Finnish infants having corrective surgery for congenital heart defects. Corrective cardiac surgery supplied the resected thymus tissue. Gene usage for V and J segments appeared biased in thymic and blood repertoires. Related research reported highly overlapping thymic repertoires among unrelated individuals.

The chain couples TRBV30 to TRBJ2-7, with TRBD1 identical over 7 bases. Specimen: thymocytes. The sequence was obtained from a boy younger than two with a congenital heart defect. The CDR3: CAWDLDRAYEQYF. The CDR3 region has the DNA TGTGCCTGGGACCTCGACAGGGCCTACGAGCAGTACTTC.